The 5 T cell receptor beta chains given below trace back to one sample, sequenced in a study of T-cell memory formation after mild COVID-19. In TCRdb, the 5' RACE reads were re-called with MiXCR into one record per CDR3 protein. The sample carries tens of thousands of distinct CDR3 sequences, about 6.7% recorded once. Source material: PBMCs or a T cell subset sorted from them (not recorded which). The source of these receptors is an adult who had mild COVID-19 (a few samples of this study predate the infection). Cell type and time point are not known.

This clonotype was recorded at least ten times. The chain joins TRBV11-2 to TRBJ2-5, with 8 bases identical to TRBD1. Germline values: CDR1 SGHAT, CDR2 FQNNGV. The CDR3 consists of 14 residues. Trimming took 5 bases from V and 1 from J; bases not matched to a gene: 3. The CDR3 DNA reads TGTGCCAGCAGCCAGGGGGCACGCCAAGAGACCCAGTACTTC. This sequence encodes CASSQGARQETQYF.

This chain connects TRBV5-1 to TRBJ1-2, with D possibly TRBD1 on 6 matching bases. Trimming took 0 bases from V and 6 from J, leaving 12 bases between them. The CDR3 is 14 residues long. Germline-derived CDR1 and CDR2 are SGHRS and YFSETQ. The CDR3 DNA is TGCGCCAGCAGCTTGGGGGGGGGCCTGAATGGCTACACCTTC. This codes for CASSLGGGLNGYTF.

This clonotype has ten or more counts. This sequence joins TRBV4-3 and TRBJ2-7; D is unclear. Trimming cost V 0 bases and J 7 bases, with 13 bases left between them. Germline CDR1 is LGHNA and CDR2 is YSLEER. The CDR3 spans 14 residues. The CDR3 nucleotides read TGCGCCAGCAGCCAAGATCGGCAGGCTCGGGAGCAGTACTTC. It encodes CASSQDRQAREQYF.

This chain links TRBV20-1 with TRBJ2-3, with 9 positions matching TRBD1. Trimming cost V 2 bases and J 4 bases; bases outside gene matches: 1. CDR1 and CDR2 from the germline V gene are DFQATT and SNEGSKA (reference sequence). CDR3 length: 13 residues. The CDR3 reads CSARTGGADTQYF. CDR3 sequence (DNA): TGCAGTGCTAGAACAGGGGGCGCAGATACGCAGTATTTT.

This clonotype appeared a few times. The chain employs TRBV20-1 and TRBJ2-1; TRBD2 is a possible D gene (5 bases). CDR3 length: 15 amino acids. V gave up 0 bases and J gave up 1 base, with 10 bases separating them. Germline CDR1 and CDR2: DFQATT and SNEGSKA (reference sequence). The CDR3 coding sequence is TGCAGTGCTAGAGATCAACCGGGATCCTACAATGAGCAGTTCTTC. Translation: CSARDQPGSYNEQFF.